This is a list of T cell receptor beta chains from one sample in a study of T cell repertoires in cytomegalovirus infection. TCRdb re-called the reads with MiXCR, one entry per CDR3 protein. The profile covers 550,000 to 850,000 distinct CDR3 sequences, with around 30% appearing a single time and around a sixth taken by the ten largest. Antigens of these TCRs are unknown. The starting material was cultured PBMCs, obtained from culture after CMV antigen stimulation. The receptors shown here come from a human donor in good health (CMV status not recorded). Some clones in this sample may be carry-over from other donors' samples. Both conserved end residues are part of each CDR3. D genes are given only for firm matches. Only part of the rows carry a size: once, few, many, or a class if the clone is expanded.

>.|.|TRBJ1-2|TRBV28|13
TGTGCCAGTAATAAACGGATTAACTATGGCTACACCTTC
CASNKRINYGYTF
>.|.|TRBJ2-2|TRBV4-2|14
TGTGCCAGCAGCCAAGATGTCGACACCGGGGAGCTGTTTTTT
CASSQDVDTGELFF
>.|.|TRBJ2-3|TRBV12-3/TRBV12-4|15
TGTGCCAGCAGCCGAGGACGCCCTATAGCCGATACGCAGTATTTT
CASSRGRPIADTQYF
>.|many|TRBJ2-7|TRBV7-2|13
TGTGCCAGCAGCTTATTTGCATCCTACGAGCAGTACTTC
CASSLFASYEQYF
>.|.|TRBJ2-7|TRBV5-5|14
TGTGCCAGCAGCCCAGGGGACGCTGCCTACGAGCAGTACTTC
CASSPGDAAYEQYF
>.|.|TRBJ2-7|TRBV6-5|13
TGTGCCAGCAGTTACCGGCCACACTACGAGCAGTACTTC
CASSYRPHYEQYF
>TRBD1|few|TRBJ1-1|TRBV7-8|15
TGTGCCAGCACCGCCCGACAGGGCAGGAACACTGAAGCTTTCTTT
CASTARQGRNTEAFF
>.|.|TRBJ2-1|TRBV5-4|16
TGTGCCAGCAGTGGGGGACTGAACCTACAATGGATTGAGCAGTTCTTC
CASSGGLNLQWIEQFF
>TRBD1|few|TRBJ2-5|TRBV28|14
TGTGCCAGCAGACCTACAGGGGGCGGAGAGACCCAGTACTTC
CASRPTGGGETQYF
>.|many|TRBJ2-3|TRBV27|19
TGTGCCAGCAGTTTGAAGAAACTTTACAGGGTCGGTGGCACAGATACGCAGTATTTT
CASSLKKLYRVGGTDTQYF
>.|.|TRBJ2-2|TRBV7-6|15
TGTGCCAGCAGCTTATCGGACGCGAACACCGGGGAGCTGTTTTTT
CASSLSDANTGELFF
>TRBD1|.|TRBJ1-5|TRBV7-2|13
TGTGCCTCTGGGACAGGGCGAAGACAGCCCCAGCATTTT
CASGTGRRQPQHF
>.|few|TRBJ2-3|TRBV7-6|13
TGTGCCAGCAGTCCTAACTCGGCAGATACGCAGTATTTT
CASSPNSADTQYF
>.|once|TRBJ2-3|TRBV19|14
.
CASTSGQGTDTQYF
>TRBD2|.|TRBJ2-5|TRBV6-5|16
TGTGCCAGCAGTTACTTAAAGCGGGGGGGACAAGAGACCCAGTACTTC
CASSYLKRGGQETQYF
>.|.|TRBJ1-1|TRBV4-1|14
TGCGCCAGCAGCCAAGAGTCAAGGTTAGATCAAGCTTTCTTT
CASSQESRLDQAFF
>.|.|TRBJ2-7|TRBV27|16
TGTGCCAGCAGTCCCACCCTTGCGGGGCTACCCTACGAGCAGTACTTC
CASSPTLAGLPYEQYF
>.|.|TRBJ2-5|TRBV6-2/TRBV6-3|14
TGTGCCAGCAGTTACTCGATTGCGGGAGAGACCCAGTACTTC
CASSYSIAGETQYF
>.|few|TRBJ2-3|TRBV19|14
TGTGCCAGTAGTATAGGACAGAGCACAGATACGCAGTATTTT
CASSIGQSTDTQYF
>.|.|TRBJ2-1|TRBV11-2|15
TGTGCCAGCAGCTTTGGTGGGGTTTCCTACAATGAGCAGTTCTTC
CASSFGGVSYNEQFF
>.|.|TRBJ1-1|TRBV20-1|13
TGCAGTGCTAGACAGGGACCGAACACTGAAGCTTTCTTT
CSARQGPNTEAFF
>.|.|TRBJ1-2|TRBV4-1|13
TGTGCCAGCAGCCCTGGGGGAGGTAATGGCTACACCTTC
CASSPGGGNGYTF
>.|.|TRBJ1-5|TRBV20-1|14
TGCAGTGCTAGAGCACCGACAGGCAATCAGCCCCAGCATTTT
CSARAPTGNQPQHF
>.|few|TRBJ1-5|TRBV15|15
TGTGCCACCAGCAGAGATAACGACAGAGGGCAGCCCCAGCATTTT
CATSRDNDRGQPQHF
>.|few|TRBJ2-7|TRBV7-6|19
TGTGCCAGCAGCCAGAAACCACCCGCCCTGCCGGGGGTCTCCTACGAGCAGTACTTC
CASSQKPPALPGVSYEQYF
>TRBD1|.|TRBJ2-2|TRBV20-1|19
TGCAGTGCTAATACCGGGACAGGGGTGTACGGGGCGAACACCGGGGAGCTGTTTTTT
CSANTGTGVYGANTGELFF
>.|.|TRBJ1-1|TRBV2|13
TGTGCCAGCAGCGGGAATTCGAACACTGAAGCTTTCTTT
CASSGNSNTEAFF
>.|.|TRBJ2-5|TRBV4-3|15
TGCGCCAGCAGCCAAGATGTAGGACCCAGGGAGACCCAGTACTTC
CASSQDVGPRETQYF
>.|.|TRBJ2-1|TRBV20-1|16
TGCAGTGCTAGAGATCCGGGGGCTAGCGGTTACAATGAGCAGTTCTTC
CSARDPGASGYNEQFF
>TRBD2|.|TRBJ2-5|TRBV12-3/TRBV12-4|14
TGTGCCAGCAGAAGAGCGGGGGGGCCGGAGACCCAGTACTTC
CASRRAGGPETQYF
>.|few|TRBJ2-6|TRBV3-1|15
TGTGCCAGCAGCCCAACGGGAGAAGGGGCCAACGTCCTGACTTTC
CASSPTGEGANVLTF
>.|few|TRBJ1-1|TRBV7-9|13
TGTGCCAGCAGCTTATTATCGGGGATTGAAGCTTTCTTT
CASSLLSGIEAFF
>.|few|TRBJ2-7|TRBV6-1|12
TGTGCCAGCAGTGATTGGGTTTACGAGCAGTACTTC
CASSDWVYEQYF
>.|once|TRBJ1-2|TRBV5-6|13
TGTGCCAGCAGCTTGTTAAGGTATGACGGCTACACCTTC
CASSLLRYDGYTF
>TRBD2|many|TRBJ2-4|TRBV7-6|15
TGTGCCAGCAGCCCCGGGACTAGCCCTCCCAACATTCAGTACTTC
CASSPGTSPPNIQYF
>.|few|TRBJ2-4|TRBV6-2/TRBV6-3|20
TGTGCCAGCAGTTACCCCACGAGGGGAGTAGCGGAGAGGGCCAAAAACATTCAGTACTTC
CASSYPTRGVAERAKNIQYF
>.|once|TRBJ1-5|TRBV6-6|13
TGTGCCAGCAGTCTCCCCGGGGCTTCGCCCCAGCATTTT
CASSLPGASPQHF
>.|.|TRBJ2-7|TRBV27|13
TGTGCCAGCAGTTTCGGCAGGGCCAGCGAGCAGTACTTC
CASSFGRASEQYF
>.|few|TRBJ1-2|TRBV12-3/TRBV12-4|13
TGTGCCAGCAGTTTTCAGGGTCTCTATGGCTACACCTTC
CASSFQGLYGYTF
>.|.|TRBJ2-5|TRBV6-1|12
TGTGCCAGCAGTGAAAAAGGGGGGACCCAGTACTTC
CASSEKGGTQYF
>.|many|TRBJ2-2|TRBV7-8|16
TGTGCCAGCAGCTTATGGGGGCGGAACGGGGCCGGGGAGCTGTTTTTT
CASSLWGRNGAGELFF
>TRBD2|.|TRBJ2-5|TRBV7-6|20
TGTGCCAGCAGCTTAGGGGTATCGGGGCGACTAGCGGGGGGGCAAGAGACCCAGTACTTC
CASSLGVSGRLAGGQETQYF
>TRBD2|once|TRBJ2-7|TRBV3-1|15
TGTGCCAGCAGCCAAGTCTCCGGGAGGGGTTACGAGCAGTACTTC
CASSQVSGRGYEQYF
>.|.|TRBJ2-2|TRBV12-5|15
TGTGCTAGTGCCTTCGGACGTACCGACACCGGGGAGCTGTTTTTT
CASAFGRTDTGELFF
>.|few|TRBJ2-3|TRBV12-3/TRBV12-4|15
TGTGCCAGCAGTCGACTCGTTGGAGGATCCGATACGCAGTATTTT
CASSRLVGGSDTQYF
>TRBD2|.|TRBJ2-1|TRBV7-6|18
TGTGCCAGCAGCTTAAGGGGAATTGAGCGGGAAAGAATCAATGAGCAGTTCTTC
CASSLRGIERERINEQFF
>.|.|TRBJ2-5|TRBV7-4|14
TGTGCCAGCAGCTCCAAGCGACTCCAAGAGACCCAGTACTTC
CASSSKRLQETQYF
>.|few|TRBJ1-1|TRBV7-9|16
TGTGCCAGCAGCCCACCGACAGGCGGAGGGAACACTGAAGCTTTCTTT
CASSPPTGGGNTEAFF
>TRBD2|few|TRBJ2-5|TRBV7-6|19
TGTGCCAGCACCCCATTTAGGGCTAGCGGGGGATGGGGGCAAGAGACCCAGTACTTC
CASTPFRASGGWGQETQYF
>TRBD1|.|TRBJ1-5|TRBV12-3/TRBV12-4|20
TGTGCCAGCAGTCGGAGAGTGCTGATCAGGACAGGTTATAGCAATCAGCCCCAGCATTTT
CASSRRVLIRTGYSNQPQHF
>.|.|TRBJ2-7|TRBV7-2|13
TGTGCCAGCAGCTTACTTATTAGTATGGAGCAGTACTTC
CASSLLISMEQYF
>TRBD1|.|TRBJ2-1|TRBV5-1|16
TGCGCCAGCAGCTTGGCTACAGGGGTTTCCTACAATGAGCAGTTCTTC
CASSLATGVSYNEQFF
>TRBD1|many|TRBJ2-3|TRBV28|14
TGTGCCAGCAGTTCCCTTGACAGGGGCGATACGCAGTATTTT
CASSSLDRGDTQYF
>TRBD2|.|TRBJ2-5|TRBV2|19
TGTGCCAGCAGAGATCCGGGACTAGCGGGACATACAGGGGGAGAGACCCAGTACTTC
CASRDPGLAGHTGGETQYF
>.|.|TRBJ1-1|TRBV7-9|17
TGTGCCAGCAGCTCCTATGCAAGGTCCGGGGGAGAGCCTGAAGCTTTCTTT
CASSSYARSGGEPEAFF